These T cell receptor beta chains were read from a single sample in a study of glioma-infiltrating T cells after dendritic cell vaccination. Sequenced by immunoSEQ multiplex PCR; TCRdb stores in-frame clones only, minus some. The sample shows about 99,000 clones, roughly four fifths of them seen only once. Sample: blood, taken before dendritic cell vaccination. Source of these receptors: a human donor with glioblastoma. Both conserved end residues are part of each CDR3. D genes are given only for firm matches. The size field is filled for only some rows; it gives once, few, many or a size class.

j_call d_call v_call clone_size cdr3_nt cdr3_aa
TRBJ2-5 - TRBV6-6 once TGTGCCGTCAGGGGAGAGACCCAGTACTTC CAVRGETQYF
TRBJ2-1 TRBD1 TRBV19 - TGTGCCAGTAGCGGGACAGTTGGTAGAAATGAGCAGTTCTTC CASSGTVGRNEQFF
TRBJ2-1 TRBD2 TRBV7-9 - TGTGCCAGCAGCTTAGAATCGGTCCTAGCGGGGTATGAGCAGTTCTTC CASSLESVLAGYEQFF
TRBJ1-4 - TRBV4-3 few TGCGCCAGCAGCCAAGAACCGCGCGAAGCTGAAAAACTGTTTTTT CASSQEPREAEKLFF
TRBJ1-1 - TRBV30 few TGTGCCTGGACCTCGGACAGAAACCCCAGTGGGATGAACACTGAAGCTTTCTTT CAWTSDRNPSGMNTEAFF
TRBJ2-1 - TRBV5-6 - TGTGCCAGCAGCTCGCAGGGGCGTCCCCTCAATGAGCAGTTCTTC CASSSQGRPLNEQFF
TRBJ2-2 TRBD2 TRBV7-8 - TGTGCCAGCAGCGCCAAGCGGGGTTCAACCGGGGAGCTGTTTTTT CASSAKRGSTGELFF
TRBJ2-7 TRBD1 TRBV7-3 - TGTGCCAGCAGCTTTACAGGGGGCGGGGAGCAGTACTTC CASSFTGGGEQYF
TRBJ1-4 TRBD1 TRBV19 few TGTGCCAGCAGGGACAGAACTAATGAAAAACTGTTTTTT CASRDRTNEKLFF
TRBJ1-1 TRBD1 TRBV6-6 few TGTGCCAGCAGGGGACAGGGGGTGGACACTGAAGCTTTCTTT CASRGQGVDTEAFF
TRBJ2-5 - TRBV5-6 - TGTGCCAGCAGCTTGGGGCGTATGTGGGCAGGTCAAGAGACCCAGTACTTC CASSLGRMWAGQETQYF
TRBJ2-7 - TRBV6-5 - TGTGCCAGCAGTGCAGGGGTCGAGCAGTACTTC CASSAGVEQYF
TRBJ2-7 TRBD1 TRBV11-2 - TGTGCCAGCAGCTTCGGACAGGGGGGCTACGAGCAGTACTTC CASSFGQGGYEQYF
TRBJ2-3 - TRBV5-1 - TGCGCCAGCCGGGTTTCGGCAGATACGCAGTATTTT CASRVSADTQYF
TRBJ2-4 TRBD2 TRBV4-1 - TGCGCCAGCAGCCAACACAGTGGCGGGGGGAGAACCAAAAACATTCAGTACTTC CASSQHSGGGRTKNIQYF
TRBJ2-2 - TRBV30 - TGTGCCTGGAGTCCAGGACTACCTAAGTACACCGGGGAGCTGTTTTTT CAWSPGLPKYTGELFF
TRBJ2-1 - TRBV5-6 - TGTGCCAGCAGCCGTGCTGGAGTAAGAGGGAACAATGAGCAGTTCTTC CASSRAGVRGNNEQFF
TRBJ1-1 - TRBV6-5 - TGTGCCAGCCCTAGGGGGTTGAACACTGAAGCTTTCTTT CASPRGLNTEAFF
TRBJ2-5 - TRBV5-4 - TGTGCCAGCAGCTTGGCGGGGGTTGTCGAGGAGACCCAGTACTTC CASSLAGVVEETQYF
TRBJ1-5 - TRBV4-1 - TGCGCCAGCAGCCAAGATGGGGGCTCGGCTTCTCGCAATCAGCCCCAGCATTTT CASSQDGGSASRNQPQHF
TRBJ2-5 - TRBV5-5 - TGTGCCAGCAGCCGGTACACAGGGAAACAAGAGACCCAGTACTTC CASSRYTGKQETQYF
TRBJ1-2 - TRBV7-2 - TGTGCCAGCAGCTTAGTAGGGGGTATCTATGGCTACACCTTC CASSLVGGIYGYTF
TRBJ2-6 TRBD1 TRBV9 - TGTGCCAGCAGCGCCGGGACAGGGGTTAGGTCTGGGGCCAACGTCCTGACTTTC CASSAGTGVRSGANVLTF
TRBJ2-7 TRBD1 TRBV4-1 - TGCGCCAGCAGCCAAGATTTAACAGGGGGCGTGACTGAGCAGTACTTC CASSQDLTGGVTEQYF
TRBJ1-2 - TRBV19 - TGTGCCAGCAGACAGGCGATTAACTATGGCTACACCTTC CASRQAINYGYTF
TRBJ2-2 - TRBV9 - TGTGCCAGCAGCGTACTTGTTTTCGGCGGGGAGCTGTTTTTT CASSVLVFGGELFF
TRBJ1-3 - TRBV13 few TGTGCCAGCAGCCTCTACAGGGCTGGAAACACCATATATTTT CASSLYRAGNTIYF
TRBJ2-7 - TRBV5-4 - TGTGCCAGCAGCCCACTCGGGGGAGAGGGGGAGCAGTACTTC CASSPLGGEGEQYF
TRBJ1-5 - TRBV7-8 - TGTGCCAGCAGCGCCGGACGGCTAGGGGGCAATCAGCCCCAGCATTTT CASSAGRLGGNQPQHF
TRBJ2-4 TRBD2 TRBV7-2 - TGTGCCAGCAGCCTACTAGCGGCGGACATTCAGTACTTC CASSLLAADIQYF
TRBJ2-1 - TRBV30 few TGTGCCTGGGAGGGAAGGGGGAACAATGAGCAGTTCTTC CAWEGRGNNEQFF
TRBJ1-2 TRBD1 TRBV30 - TGTGCCTGGAGCCGGGACAGGGGTTTCTATGGCTACACCTTC CAWSRDRGFYGYTF
TRBJ2-3 TRBD2 TRBV5-6 - TGTGCCAGCAGCCAATGGGGCGGGGGGATAGATACGCAGTATTTT CASSQWGGGIDTQYF
TRBJ1-1 - TRBV5-1 - TGCGCCAGCAGCTTGCTACAGGATAACACTGAAGCTTTCTTT CASSLLQDNTEAFF
TRBJ2-1 TRBD2 TRBV7-8 - TGTGCCAGCAGCGCGGGGGGGTACAATGAGCAGTTCTTC CASSAGGYNEQFF
TRBJ1-5 TRBD1 TRBV6-6 - TGTGCCAGCAGCTCCGGGACAGGGAAGAATCAGCCCCAGCATTTT CASSSGTGKNQPQHF
TRBJ2-1 - TRBV11-2 once TGTGCCAGCAGCTTAGGGTCAGGGTTTTCCTACAATGAGCAGTTCTTC CASSLGSGFSYNEQFF
TRBJ1-1 TRBD1 TRBV9 - TGTGCCAGCAGCCCCCAGGGGGTCGGCACTGAAGCTTTCTTT CASSPQGVGTEAFF
TRBJ2-4 - TRBV2 - TGTGCCAGCAGTGATCTGCTGCGGAAAAACATTCAGTACTTC CASSDLLRKNIQYF
TRBJ2-7 - TRBV5-1 - TGCGCCAGCAGCTTGGGGCCCGGGACACCGTCCTACGAGCAGTACTTC CASSLGPGTPSYEQYF
TRBJ2-7 - TRBV9 - TGTGCCAGCAGCGTAGGGGGTCTTGAGGGGGAGAGCGAGCAGTACTTC CASSVGGLEGESEQYF
TRBJ2-1 - TRBV29-1 - TGCAGCCCCAGCTACAATGAGCAGTTCTTC CSPSYNEQFF
TRBJ1-1 - TRBV4-3 - TGCGCCAGCAGCCAAGATGGAACAGGGAATCGGTACACTGAAGCTTTCTTT CASSQDGTGNRYTEAFF
TRBJ2-1 - TRBV18 - TGTGCCAGCTCACGATCGGGAATACGGGGAGACAATGAGCAGTTCTTC CASSRSGIRGDNEQFF
TRBJ1-1 - TRBV5-1 - TGCGCCAGCAGCTTGGAACAGGTTAACACTGAAGCTTTCTTT CASSLEQVNTEAFF
TRBJ2-3 - TRBV10-3 - TGTGCCATCAGTTTGACTACCCATACGCAGTATTTT CAISLTTHTQYF
TRBJ2-7 TRBD2 TRBV6-5 - TGTGCCAGCAGTACCCCCGGGGGGGCCCGGTACGAGCAGTACTTC CASSTPGGARYEQYF
TRBJ1-1 - TRBV6-5 - TGTGCCAGCAGTTACTCGTTCGCGGGGGGGAACACTGAAGCTTTCTTT CASSYSFAGGNTEAFF
TRBJ1-4 - TRBV5-1 - TGCGCCAGCAGCCCGGTCCCTAGGGGAGGGTTGAATGAAAAACTGTTTTTT CASSPVPRGGLNEKLFF
TRBJ2-1 - TRBV5-6 - TGTGCCAGCAGCGGCGGTGAGCAGTTCTTC CASSGGEQFF
TRBJ2-1 - TRBV5-1 - TGCGCCAGCAGCTTGTGGGCAGGGGTGGTAAATGAGCAGTTCTTC CASSLWAGVVNEQFF
TRBJ2-5 TRBD1 TRBV30 - TGTGCCTGGAGTGGACAGGGGGGAGGTGAGACCCAGTACTTC CAWSGQGGGETQYF
TRBJ2-7 - TRBV5-6 - TGTGCCAGCAGCTTGACAGGGTCGAACTACGAGCAGTACTTC CASSLTGSNYEQYF